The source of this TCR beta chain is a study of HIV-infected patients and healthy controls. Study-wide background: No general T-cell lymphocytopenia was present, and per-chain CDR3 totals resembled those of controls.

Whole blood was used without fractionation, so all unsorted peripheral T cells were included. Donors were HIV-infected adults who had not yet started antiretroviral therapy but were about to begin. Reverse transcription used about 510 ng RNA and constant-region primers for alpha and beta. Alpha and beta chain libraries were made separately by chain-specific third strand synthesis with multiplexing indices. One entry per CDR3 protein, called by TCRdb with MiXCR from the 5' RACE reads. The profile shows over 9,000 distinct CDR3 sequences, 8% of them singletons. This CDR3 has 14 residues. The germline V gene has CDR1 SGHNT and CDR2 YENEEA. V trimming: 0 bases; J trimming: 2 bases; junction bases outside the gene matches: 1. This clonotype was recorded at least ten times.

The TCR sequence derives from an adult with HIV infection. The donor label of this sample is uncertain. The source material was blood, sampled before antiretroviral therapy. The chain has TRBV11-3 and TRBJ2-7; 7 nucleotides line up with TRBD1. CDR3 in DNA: TGTGCCAGCAGCTTAGACACAGGGGCCTACGAGCAGTACTTC. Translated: CASSLDTGAYEQYF.